These 13 T cell receptor beta chains came from one sample sequenced in a study of CD8 T cells in Susac syndrome. After extraction with the RNeasy kit, about 0.5 to 1 ug of the RNA was reverse transcribed using random hexamers. MiXCR was run by TCRdb on the immunoSEQ multiplex PCR reads, yielding one entry per CDR3 protein. This table has some 300,000 distinct CDR3 sequences, approximately 84% appearing once. Source material: CD8+ T cells from PBMCs. These receptors were taken from a human donor with multiple sclerosis.

This clonotype was counted once. The chain recombines TRBV2 with TRBJ1-1, with a possible D match to TRBD1 (5 bases). Germline V lookup: CDR1 SNHLY, CDR2 FYNNEI. The CDR3 runs to 12 residues. Trimming shortened V by 11 bases and J by 6 bases, and 16 bases separated the two germline ends. The CDR3 DNA sequence: TGTGCCCTCTGGGGGGGTGCCCCTGAAGCTTTCTTT. Translating gives CALWGGAPEAFF.

The rearrangement uses TRBV6-2 or TRBV6-3 and TRBJ2-4; 11 bases align to TRBD2. Germline-derived CDR1 and CDR2 are MNHEY and SVGEGT. Trimming cost V 5 bases and J 0 bases; bases outside gene matches: 3. There are 16 residues in the CDR3. The CDR3 protein is CASSTSGSRAKNIQYF. The CDR3 DNA reads as TGTGCCAGCAGTACTAGCGGGAGCCGAGCCAAAAACATTCAGTACTTC.

The chain joins TRBV4-2 to TRBJ2-1; 10 bases agree with TRBD2. The germline V gene has CDR1 LGHNA and CDR2 YNFKEQ. The trim removed 0 bases at V and 8 bases at J, leaving 10 bases unmatched. CDR3 size: 17 residues. DNA for the CDR3: TGTGCCAGCAGCCAAGAGGGAAGCGGGAGGGCCGCGGATGAGCAGTTCTTC. Amino acid sequence: CASSQEGSGRAADEQFF.

This clonotype showed up just once. The chain employs TRBV2 and TRBJ1-1; 8 bases fit TRBD1. The junction had 17 bases not matched to a gene; V was cut back by 4 bases and J by 10 bases. This CDR3 comprises 16 residues. Germline V gives CDR1 SNHLY, CDR2 FYNNEI. The CDR3 spells CASSGTGIYQPRVAFF. In nucleotides, the CDR3 is TGTGCCAGCAGTGGGACAGGGATCTATCAACCGCGGGTAGCTTTCTTT.

The V call is TRBV14, the J call TRBJ1-1; D unresolved. Between the trimmed V and J ends, which lost 0 bases and 10 bases, there was a span of 12 bases. Germline CDR1 is SGHDN and CDR2 is FVKESK. The CDR3 is 13 amino acids. CDR3 sequence (DNA): TGTGCCAGCAGCCAAGATCCTTCCCACGGAGCTTTCTTT. Translated: CASSQDPSHGAFF. Full variable domain (remainder filled in from reference TRBV14 and TRBJ1-1): EAGVTQFPSHSVIEKGQTVTLRCDPISGHDNLYWYRRVMGKEIKFLLHFVKESKQDESGMPNNRFLAERTGGTYSTLKVQPAELEDSGVYFCASSQDPSHGAFFGQGTRLTVV.

This chain links TRBV13 with TRBJ2-1; D is possibly TRBD2 (6 bases). Germline V lookup: CDR1 PRHDT, CDR2 FYEKMQ (reference sequence). The CDR3 length is 14 residues. V shed 0 bases and J shed 6 bases, with 9 bases lying between them. The CDR3 protein is CASSLGRRANEQFF. The DNA for the CDR3 is TGTGCCAGCAGCTTAGGCCGGAGGGCCAATGAGCAGTTCTTC.

The genes are TRBV11-2 and TRBJ2-5, with TRBD2 matching 11 bases. In germline, CDR1 is SGHAT, CDR2 FQNNGV. J lost 3 bases, V lost 5 bases, and 8 bases had no gene match. This CDR3 region has 16 residues. The CDR3, as DNA: TGTGCCAGCAGCCGACGGTCGACTAGCGGGGAAGAGACCCAGTACTTC. This translates into CASSRRSTSGEETQYF.

The chain couples TRBV29-1 to TRBJ2-7, with 8 bases fitting TRBD2. The V segment lost 5 bases and the J segment 7 bases; nucleotides outside the gene matches: 10. The CDR3 length is 13 residues. Germline V lookup: CDR1 SQVTM, CDR2 ANQGSEA. CDR3 amino acids: CSVPDGPGGEQYF. The CDR3 DNA sequence: TGCAGCGTTCCGGACGGCCCGGGGGGGGAGCAGTACTTC.

J is TRBJ2-7 and V is TRBV27, with TRBD2 matching 7 bases. This CDR3 has 14 residues. With V trimmed by 5 bases and J by 3 bases, 7 bases remained unmatched. The germline gives CDR1 MNHEY, CDR2 SMNVEV (reference sequence). The CDR3 DNA sequence: TGTGCCAGCAGTGAGCTAGGCGGGAGCTACGAGCAGTACTTC. Protein product: CASSELGGSYEQYF.

A few counts support this clonotype. This chain uses TRBV7-9 with TRBJ2-7; 7 nucleotides line up with TRBD1. The length of the CDR3 is 15 residues. Per the germline V gene, CDR1 is SEHNR and CDR2 is FQNEAQ (reference sequence). The junction had 13 bases not matched to a gene; V was cut back by 4 bases and J by 7 bases. DNA for the CDR3: TGTGCCAGCAGCTCCGACCACTATAACAGGGGAGAGCAGTACTTC. Encoded protein: CASSSDHYNRGEQYF. Full variable domain (rest looked up from reference TRBV7-9 and TRBJ2-7): DTGVSQNPRHKITKRGQNVTFRCDPISEHNRLYWYRQTLGQGPEFLTYFQNEAQLEKSRLLSDRFSAERPKGSFSTLEIQRTEQGDSAMYLCASSSDHYNRGEQYFGPGTRLTVT.

This sequence joins TRBV28 and TRBJ2-7; weak D call: TRBD2 (5 bases). The CDR3 runs to 16 residues. Trimming took 5 bases from V and 5 from J, leaving 22 bases between them. The V gene's germline CDR1 is MDHEN and CDR2 SYDVKM. The CDR3 is CASSLGYPGSIDEQYF. The CDR3 DNA is TGTGCCAGCAGTCTAGGGTACCCGGGATCAATCGACGAGCAGTACTTC.

The genes are TRBV6-5 and TRBJ2-1; TRBD1 is a possible D gene (5 bases). The CDR3 runs to 14 residues. V was shortened by 5 bases and J by 4 bases, with 12 bases between the two germline ends. The germline V gene encodes CDR1 MNHEY and CDR2 SVGAGI. The CDR3 nucleotides read TGTGCCAGCAGTCGCCTAGGGGTATACAATGAGCAGTTCTTC. It codes for CASSRLGVYNEQFF.

CDR3 region: CASSLGQLTDTQYF. CDR3 nucleotide sequence: TGTGCCAGCAGTTTAGGTCAGCTCACAGATACGCAGTATTTT. J is TRBJ2-3 and V is TRBV27; D ambiguous. V lost 2 bases and J lost 2, with 8 bases in between. Germline CDR1 MNHEY, CDR2 SMNVEV (reference sequence). The CDR3 consists of 14 residues.